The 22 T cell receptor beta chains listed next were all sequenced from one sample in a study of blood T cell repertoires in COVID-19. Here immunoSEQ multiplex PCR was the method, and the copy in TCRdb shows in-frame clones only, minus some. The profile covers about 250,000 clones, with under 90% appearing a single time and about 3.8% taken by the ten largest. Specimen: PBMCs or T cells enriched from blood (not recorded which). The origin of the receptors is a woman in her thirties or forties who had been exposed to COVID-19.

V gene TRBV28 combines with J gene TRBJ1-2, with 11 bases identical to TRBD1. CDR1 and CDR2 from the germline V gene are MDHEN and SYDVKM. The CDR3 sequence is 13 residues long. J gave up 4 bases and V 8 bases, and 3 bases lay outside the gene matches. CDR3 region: CASGGQGGYGYTF. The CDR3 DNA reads TGTGCCAGCGGGGGACAGGGGGGCTATGGCTACACCTTC.

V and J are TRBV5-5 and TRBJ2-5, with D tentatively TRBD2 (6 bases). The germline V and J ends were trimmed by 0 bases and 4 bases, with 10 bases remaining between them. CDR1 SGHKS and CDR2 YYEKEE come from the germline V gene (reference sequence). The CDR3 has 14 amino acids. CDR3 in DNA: TGTGCCAGCAGCTTGGGGGGGGTCGGAGAGACCCAGTACTTC. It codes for CASSLGGVGETQYF.

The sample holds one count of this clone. CDR3 coding DNA: TGTGCCAGCAGCTTCGGACAGGGGTCGAACACCGGGGAGCTGTTTTTT. Translated: CASSFGQGSNTGELFF. The chain is built from TRBV7-2 and TRBJ2-2; 9 nucleotides align to TRBD1. The V and J ends lost 3 bases and 0 bases, in that order; junction bases with no gene match: 2. Looked up from germline, CDR1 is SGHTA and CDR2 is FQGNSA. This CDR3 region has 16 residues.

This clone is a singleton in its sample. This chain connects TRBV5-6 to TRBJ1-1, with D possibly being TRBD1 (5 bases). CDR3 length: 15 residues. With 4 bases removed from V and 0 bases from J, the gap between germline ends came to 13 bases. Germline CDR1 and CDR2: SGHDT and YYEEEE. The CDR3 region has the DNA TGTGCCAGCAGCGGAGGGACTCAGTTGAACACTGAAGCTTTCTTT. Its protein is CASSGGTQLNTEAFF.

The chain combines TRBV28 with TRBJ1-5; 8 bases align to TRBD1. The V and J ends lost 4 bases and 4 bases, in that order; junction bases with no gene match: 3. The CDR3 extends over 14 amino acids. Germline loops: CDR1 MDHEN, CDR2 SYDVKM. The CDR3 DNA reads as TGTGCCAGCAGTTCCCGACAGGGGAATCAGCCCCAGCATTTT. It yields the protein CASSSRQGNQPQHF.

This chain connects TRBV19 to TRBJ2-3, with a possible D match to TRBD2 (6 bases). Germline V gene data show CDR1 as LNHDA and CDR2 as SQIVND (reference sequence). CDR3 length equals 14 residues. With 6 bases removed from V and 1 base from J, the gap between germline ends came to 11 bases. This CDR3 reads CASRLASGTDTQYF. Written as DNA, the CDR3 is TGTGCCAGTAGGCTAGCGAGTGGCACAGATACGCAGTATTTT.

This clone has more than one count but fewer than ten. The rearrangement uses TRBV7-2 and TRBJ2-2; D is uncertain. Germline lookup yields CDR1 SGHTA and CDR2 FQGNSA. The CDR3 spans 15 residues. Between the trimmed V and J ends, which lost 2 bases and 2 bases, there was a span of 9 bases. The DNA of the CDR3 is TGTGCCAGCAGCTTATTCACTACCAACACCGGGGAGCTGTTTTTT. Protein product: CASSLFTTNTGELFF.

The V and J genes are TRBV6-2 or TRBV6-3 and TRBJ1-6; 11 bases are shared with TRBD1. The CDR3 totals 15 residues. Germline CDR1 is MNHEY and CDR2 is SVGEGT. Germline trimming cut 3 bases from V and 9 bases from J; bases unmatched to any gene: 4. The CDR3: CASSYQGQGVSPLHF. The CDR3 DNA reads TGTGCCAGCAGTTATCAGGGACAGGGGGTTTCACCCCTCCACTTT.

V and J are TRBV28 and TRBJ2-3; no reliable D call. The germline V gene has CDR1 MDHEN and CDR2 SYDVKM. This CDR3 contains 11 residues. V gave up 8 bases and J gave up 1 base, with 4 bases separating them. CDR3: CASRGTDTQYF. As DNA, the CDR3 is TGTGCCAGCCGGGGCACAGATACGCAGTATTTT.

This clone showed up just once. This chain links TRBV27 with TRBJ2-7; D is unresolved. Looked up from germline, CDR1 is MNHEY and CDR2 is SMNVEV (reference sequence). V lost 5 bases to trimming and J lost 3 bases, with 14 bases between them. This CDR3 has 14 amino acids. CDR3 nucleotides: TGTGCCAGCAGTAACGGGTCACCTGGCTACGAGCAGTACTTC. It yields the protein CASSNGSPGYEQYF.

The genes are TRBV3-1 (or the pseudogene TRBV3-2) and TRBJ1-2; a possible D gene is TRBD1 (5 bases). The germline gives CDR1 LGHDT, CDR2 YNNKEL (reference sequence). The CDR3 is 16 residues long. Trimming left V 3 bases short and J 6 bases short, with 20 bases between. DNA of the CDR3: TGTGCCAGCAGCCAGACGGGCCAGGGCCGCCCTGATGGCTACACCTTC. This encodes CASSQTGQGRPDGYTF.

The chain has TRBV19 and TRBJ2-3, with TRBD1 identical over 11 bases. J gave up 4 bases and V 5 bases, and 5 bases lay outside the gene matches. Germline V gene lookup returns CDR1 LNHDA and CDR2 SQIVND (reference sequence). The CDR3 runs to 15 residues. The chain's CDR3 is CASSPPGQGADTQYF. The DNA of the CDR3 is TGTGCCAGTAGTCCTCCGGGACAGGGGGCAGATACGCAGTATTTT. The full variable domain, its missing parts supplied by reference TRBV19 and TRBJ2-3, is DGGITQSPKYLFRKEGQNVTLSCEQNLNHDAMYWYRQDPGQGLRLIYYSQIVNDFQKGDIAEGYSVSREKKESFPLTVTSAQKNPTAFYLCASSPPGQGADTQYFGPGTRLTVL.

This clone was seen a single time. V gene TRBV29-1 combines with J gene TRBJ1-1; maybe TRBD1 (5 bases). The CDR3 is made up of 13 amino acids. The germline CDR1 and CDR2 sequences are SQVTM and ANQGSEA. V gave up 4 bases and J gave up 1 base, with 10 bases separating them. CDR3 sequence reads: CSVGQIGNTEAFF. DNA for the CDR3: TGCAGCGTTGGACAGATAGGGAACACTGAAGCTTTCTTT.

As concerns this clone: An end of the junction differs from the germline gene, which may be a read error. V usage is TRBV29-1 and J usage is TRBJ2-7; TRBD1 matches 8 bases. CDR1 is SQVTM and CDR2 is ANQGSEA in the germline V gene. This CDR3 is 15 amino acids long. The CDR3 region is CGVEDGDRKTYEQYF. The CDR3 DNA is TGCGGCGTTGAAGATGGGGACAGGAAAACCTACGAGCAGTACTTC.

CDR3: CASREQSYSYEQYF. CDR3 coding DNA: TGTGCCAGCAGGGAGCAGTCTTACTCCTACGAGCAGTACTTC. The chain couples TRBV28 to TRBJ2-7; D is unclear. Per the germline V gene, CDR1 is MDHEN and CDR2 is SYDVKM. Trimming took 6 bases from V and 0 from J, leaving 12 bases between them. The CDR3 has 14 residues.

This CDR3 is CASSKAGRSTDTQYF. In DNA, the CDR3 is TGTGCCAGCAGCAAAGCAGGGAGGAGCACAGATACGCAGTATTTT. The chain links TRBV13 to TRBJ2-3, with D possibly TRBD2 on 6 matching bases. The CDR3 runs 15 residues. The V end lost 5 bases, the J end lost 0 bases, and 12 bases lay between the germline ends. The germline gives CDR1 PRHDT, CDR2 FYEKMQ (reference sequence).

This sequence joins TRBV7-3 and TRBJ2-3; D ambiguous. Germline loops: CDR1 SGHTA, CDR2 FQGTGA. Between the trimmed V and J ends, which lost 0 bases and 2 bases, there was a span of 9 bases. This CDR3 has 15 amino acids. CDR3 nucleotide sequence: TGTGCCAGCAGCTTAACACGGCAGGCCACAGATACGCAGTATTTT. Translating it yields CASSLTRQATDTQYF. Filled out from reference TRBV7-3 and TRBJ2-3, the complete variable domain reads GAGVSQTPSNKVTEKGKYVELRCDPISGHTALYWYRQSLGQGPEFLIYFQGTGAADDSGLPNDRFFAVRPEGSVSTLKIQRTERGDSAVYLCASSLTRQATDTQYFGPGTRLTVL.

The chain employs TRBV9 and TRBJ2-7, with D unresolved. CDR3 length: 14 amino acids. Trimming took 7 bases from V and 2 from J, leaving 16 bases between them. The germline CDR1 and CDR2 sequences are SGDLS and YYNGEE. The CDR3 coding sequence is TGTGCCAGCGGTCCTCGGGTCGGTGCCTACGAGCAGTACTTC. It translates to CASGPRVGAYEQYF. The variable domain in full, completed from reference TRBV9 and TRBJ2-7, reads DSGVTQTPKHLITATGQRVTLRCSPRSGDLSVYWYQQSLDQGLQFLIQYYNGEERAKGNILERFSAQQFPDLHSELNLSSLELGDSALYFCASGPRVGAYEQYFGPGTRLTVT.

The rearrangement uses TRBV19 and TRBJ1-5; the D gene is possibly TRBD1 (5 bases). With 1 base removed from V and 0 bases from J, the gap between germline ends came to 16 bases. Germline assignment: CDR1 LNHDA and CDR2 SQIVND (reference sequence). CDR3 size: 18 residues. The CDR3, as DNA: TGTGCCAGTAGTATAGGGGCACGGGCAGGGTATAGCAATCAGCCCCAGCATTTT. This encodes CASSIGARAGYSNQPQHF.

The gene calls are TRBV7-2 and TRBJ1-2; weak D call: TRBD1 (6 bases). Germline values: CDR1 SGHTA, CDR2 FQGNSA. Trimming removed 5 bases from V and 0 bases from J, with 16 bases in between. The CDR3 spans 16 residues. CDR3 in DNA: TGTGCCAGCAGCGATGACGGGACACCCTCTAACTATGGCTACACCTTC. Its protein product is CASSDDGTPSNYGYTF.

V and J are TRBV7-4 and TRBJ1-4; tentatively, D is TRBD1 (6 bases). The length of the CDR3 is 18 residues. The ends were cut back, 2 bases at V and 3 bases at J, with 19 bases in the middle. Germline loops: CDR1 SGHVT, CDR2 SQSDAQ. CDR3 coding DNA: TGTGCCAGCAGCTTATTCTGCGGGGGCTCTCCACCTAATGAAAAACTGTTTTTT. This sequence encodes CASSLFCGGSPPNEKLFF. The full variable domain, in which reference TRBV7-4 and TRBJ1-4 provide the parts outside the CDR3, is GAGVSQSPRYKVAKRGRDVALRCDSISGHVTLYWYRQTLGQGSEVLTYSQSDAQRDKSGRPSGRFSAERPERSVSTLKIQRTEQGDSAVYLCASSLFCGGSPPNEKLFFGSGTQLSVL.

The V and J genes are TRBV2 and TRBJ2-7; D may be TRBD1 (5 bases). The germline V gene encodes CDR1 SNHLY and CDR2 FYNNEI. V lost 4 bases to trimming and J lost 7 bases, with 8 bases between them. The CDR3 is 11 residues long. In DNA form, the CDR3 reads TGTGCCAGCAGTGTACAGGCGGAGCAGTACTTC. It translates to CASSVQAEQYF.